The entry below gives a single T cell receptor beta chain sequence along with its context. Its antigen is currently unknown. The repertoire was sequenced with immunoSEQ multiplex PCR; TCRdb's copy has only in-frame clones and lacks some. The top ten hold approximately 0.2% of the sample, which has about 100,000 clones, roughly 95% seen once. The data belong to a study of OX40 agonist ivuxolimab in advanced cancers. Study-wide results and caveats: On average, CD8+ T cells had more expanded clones than CD4+. Some of the nonresponding patients also showed low levels of normalized T-cell clonal expansion.

Per the germline V gene, CDR1 is SQVTM and CDR2 is ANQGSEA. This CDR3 is 14 amino acids long. Trimming cost V 1 base and J 4 bases; bases outside gene matches: 6. The source is an adult with an advanced solid tumor such as melanoma, head and neck, liver or kidney cancer. This chain uses TRBV29-1 with TRBJ1-1, with 7 bases lining up with TRBD1. The sequenced sample was CD4+ or CD8+ T cells sorted from blood, obtained in a trial of the OX40 agonist ivuxolimab. In DNA, the CDR3 is TGCAGCGTTGAAGCACAGGGGCAGGGCACTGAAGCTTTCTTT. Amino acid sequence: CSVEAQGQGTEAFF. The full variable domain, completed using reference TRBV29-1 and TRBJ1-1, is SAVISQKPSRDICQRGTSLTIQCQVDSQVTMMFWYRQQPGQSLTLIATANQGSEATYESGFVIDKFPISRPNLTFSTLTVSNMSPEDSSIYLCSVEAQGQGTEAFFGQGTRLTVV.